Shown below are 15 T cell receptor beta chains from a single sample sequenced in a study of cytotoxic CD8 clonotypes in ibrutinib-treated CLL. The repertoire was sequenced with immunoSEQ multiplex PCR; TCRdb's copy has only in-frame clones and lacks some. The sample lists some 130,000 clones, approximately 85% occurring once. This material consisted of PBMCs, taken after 24 months of ibrutinib treatment. The receptor set was obtained from a human donor with chronic lymphocytic leukemia.

The chain combines TRBV14 with TRBJ2-1; possibly TRBD2 for D (5 bases). The V gene's germline CDR1 is SGHDN and CDR2 FVKESK. CDR3 length equals 16 residues. The V and J ends lost 3 bases and 2 bases respectively, with 14 bases between them. The CDR3: CASSHPDSQAYNEQFF. Written as DNA, the CDR3 is TGTGCCAGCAGCCACCCGGACTCTCAGGCCTACAATGAGCAGTTCTTC.

The chain couples TRBV5-1 to TRBJ2-3, with 7 bases aligning to TRBD2. The CDR3 has 16 amino acids. V was pared by 3 bases and J by 4 bases, with 11 bases of the junction left unmatched. From germline, CDR1 is SGHRS and CDR2 YFSETQ. The CDR3 DNA reads TGCGCCAGCAGCTCCCGGACTAGGTTTGAGGCAGATACGCAGTATTTT. Protein: CASSSRTRFEADTQYF.

V usage is TRBV2 and J usage is TRBJ2-1; perhaps TRBD2 as D (5 bases). The V and J ends lost 3 bases and 7 bases respectively, with 16 bases between them. Germline V gives CDR1 SNHLY, CDR2 FYNNEI. This CDR3 is built from 15 residues. Written as DNA, the CDR3 is TGTGCCAGCAGTGAGGGAGACCCAATTCTTAATGAGCAGTTCTTC. This translates into CASSEGDPILNEQFF. Combining the CDR3 with reference TRBV2 and TRBJ2-1 gives the whole variable domain EPEVTQTPSHQVTQMGQEVILRCVPISNHLYFYWYRQILGQKVEFLVSFYNNEISEKSEIFDDQFSVERPDGSNFTLKIRSTKLEDSAMYFCASSEGDPILNEQFFGPGTRLTVL.

The V gene is TRBV9, the J gene TRBJ1-5; a possible D gene is TRBD1 (5 bases). V lost 4 bases to trimming and J lost 0 bases, with 8 bases between them. This CDR3 contains 14 residues. Per germline, CDR1 SGDLS and CDR2 YYNGEE. CDR3 region: CASSTGASNQPQHF. The CDR3 DNA reads TGTGCCAGCAGCACCGGGGCTAGCAATCAGCCCCAGCATTTT.

This chain connects TRBV11-2 to TRBJ1-2; 8 bases are a match to TRBD1. The ends lost 3 bases at V and 8 bases at J; junction bases unmatched: 11. The germline gives CDR1 SGHAT, CDR2 FQNNGV. The CDR3 is 15 amino acids. The CDR3 bases are TGTGCCAGCAGCTTGCAGGGGGCGCAAGGTCGAGGCTACACCTTC. Protein sequence: CASSLQGAQGRGYTF.

V gene TRBV27 combines with J gene TRBJ1-4, with D possibly being TRBD1 (5 bases). V was cut by 7 bases and J by 1 base, with 22 bases left in between. The CDR3 runs 18 residues. Per germline, CDR1 MNHEY and CDR2 SMNVEV (reference sequence). The DNA of the CDR3 is TGTGCCAGCACGAGAGACAGCTTTTTCTTTGAAACTAATGAAAAACTGTTTTTT. Translation gives CASTRDSFFFETNEKLFF.

The J gene is TRBJ1-6, the V gene TRBV5-8; D not certain. V lost 0 bases, J lost 0 bases, and 10 bases lay in between. The CDR3 spans 17 residues. Per the germline V gene, CDR1 is SGHTS and CDR2 is YDEGEE. CDR3 sequence (DNA): TGTGCCAGCAGCTTGGCCGGGAGGAGCTCCTATAATTCACCCCTCCACTTT. Translating gives CASSLAGRSSYNSPLHF.

This sequence joins TRBV27 and TRBJ1-3, with D unresolved. Germline values: CDR1 MNHEY, CDR2 SMNVEV (reference sequence). Between the trimmed V and J ends, which lost 6 bases and 0 bases, there was a span of 9 bases. The CDR3 contains 14 residues. The CDR3 region is CASSYPFSGNTIYF. In DNA form, the CDR3 reads TGTGCCAGCAGCTACCCGTTCTCTGGAAACACCATATATTTT.

This clone came up a few times. The chain is built from TRBV5-1 and TRBJ1-6; D is unclear. Germline CDR1 is SGHRS and CDR2 is YFSETQ. This CDR3 has 14 residues. V gave up 0 bases and J gave up 4 bases, with 5 bases separating them. CDR3 sequence reads: CASSLVDYNSPLHF. CDR3 bases: TGCGCCAGCAGCTTGGTGGATTATAATTCACCCCTCCACTTT.

The CDR3 DNA sequence: TGTGCCACCAGTGCTCCGGCCGGGACAGGGCCCCCCGGGGAGCTGTTTTTT. Protein product: CATSAPAGTGPPGELFF. The V call is TRBV15, the J call TRBJ2-2, with TRBD1 identical over 9 bases. The CDR3 contains 17 residues. Germline values: CDR1 LNHNV, CDR2 YYDKDF (reference sequence). With V trimmed by 6 bases and J by 6 bases, 14 bases remained unmatched.

The chain links TRBV10-3 to TRBJ2-3, with 7 bases identical to TRBD2. CDR1 is ENHRY and CDR2 is SYGVKD in the germline V gene. The CDR3 has 15 residues. V lost 6 bases, J lost 1 base, and 7 bases stayed unmatched. The DNA of the CDR3 is TGTGCCATCAGCCTGGGGGAGGGCGGCACAGATACGCAGTATTTT. Residues: CAISLGEGGTDTQYF.

The CDR3 is CASSPDRTAYGYTF. Written as DNA, the CDR3 is TGTGCCAGCAGCCCGGACAGGACCGCCTATGGCTACACCTTC. This chain uses TRBV2 with TRBJ1-2; 7 bases agree with TRBD1. Unmatched junction bases numbered 8, after V lost 6 bases and J lost 4 bases. The CDR3 consists of 14 residues. Germline V gives CDR1 SNHLY, CDR2 FYNNEI. Drawing the rest from reference TRBV2 and TRBJ1-2, the complete variable domain is EPEVTQTPSHQVTQMGQEVILRCVPISNHLYFYWYRQILGQKVEFLVSFYNNEISEKSEIFDDQFSVERPDGSNFTLKIRSTKLEDSAMYFCASSPDRTAYGYTFGSGTRLTVV.

The V gene is TRBV7-9, the J gene TRBJ1-4; D might be TRBD1 (5 bases). The germline V gene has CDR1 SEHNR and CDR2 FQNEAQ (reference sequence). The V end lost 6 bases, the J end lost 4 bases, and 15 bases lay between the germline ends. CDR3 length: 15 residues. CDR3: CASSSGTVRNEKLFF. CDR3 in DNA: TGTGCCAGCAGTTCCGGGACGGTTCGTAATGAAAAACTGTTTTTT.

About this clone itself: The sample contains more than one DNA sequence encoding this CDR3. V usage is TRBV9 and J usage is TRBJ1-2, with 7 bases that match TRBD1. From germline, CDR1 is SGDLS and CDR2 YYNGEE. With 0 bases clipped from V and 3 bases from J, the junction kept 5 bases outside the gene matches. This CDR3 comprises 15 residues. CDR3 protein: CASSVAGQPYYGYTF. CDR3 nucleotide sequence: TGTGCCAGCAGCGTAGCGGGACAGCCGTACTATGGCTACACCTTC.

The chain carries TRBV28 and TRBJ2-7; possible D gene TRBD1, 6 bases. Deletions cut 8 bases from V and 3 bases from J, with 14 bases between. The V gene's germline CDR1 is MDHEN and CDR2 SYDVKM. The CDR3 covers 13 residues. The CDR3 reads CASLGQPIYEQYF. The CDR3 nucleotides read TGTGCCAGCCTCGGACAGCCGATCTACGAGCAGTACTTC.